This entry describes one T cell receptor beta chain. The target antigen is unknown. The data derive from a study of T-cell reconstitution after alpha-beta-depleted transplantation in children. The study, taken as a whole, reports: Expanded graft clones numbering several hundred reportedly gave rise to alpha-beta T cells about two months after transplant. At day 60, the high TCRbeta diversity found in some patients originated from recipient T cells and thymic progenitors that had survived.

The authors prepared the TCRbeta library with unique molecular identifiers. TCRdb re-called the PCR reads through MiXCR, storing one row per CDR3 protein. The sample gives fewer than 400,000 distinct CDR3 sequences, around 25% of which show up once; roughly 9.7% is in the top ten. The germline V gene has CDR1 LGHNA and CDR2 YNFKEQ. The CDR3 has 17 amino acids. V lost 0 bases and J lost 5; bases outside the gene matches: 11. This chain uses TRBV4-2 with TRBJ2-5; TRBD2 matches 8 bases. The sequencing here drew on PBMCs, mostly from graft donor cells, taken 180 days after TCRalphabeta/CD19-depleted stem cell transplant. This clonotype originated in a male patient younger than 18 who had a stem cell transplant for acute lymphoblastic leukemia, so the T cells may come from the graft donor. The CDR3 spells CASSQDRVAGNEETQYF. The CDR3 DNA is TGTGCCAGCAGCCAAGATCGGGTAGCGGGAAACGAGGAGACCCAGTACTTC.